The next 32 T cell receptor beta chains were all read from a single sample in a study of T cell responses to AZD1222 COVID-19 vaccine. TCRdb's copy holds only in-frame clones and misses some; the assay was immunoSEQ multiplex PCR. This repertoire shows 70,000 to 95,000 clones, about 92% found once; its top ten account for under 5%. The specimen was peripheral blood, collected on day 0 of AZD1222 vaccination. These receptors were obtained from an adult in good health.

This sequence joins TRBV7-2 and TRBJ2-3; 12 bases fit TRBD2. Losses at the gene ends were 10 bases for V and 5 bases for J; bases not matched to a gene: 16. The CDR3 runs to 17 residues. Germline lookup yields CDR1 SGHTA and CDR2 FQGNSA. CDR3 coding DNA: TGTGCCAATTCCGACCAAGGACTAGCGGGAAGTGGAGATACGCAGTATTTT. Translating it yields CANSDQGLAGSGDTQYF.

J is TRBJ2-1 and V is TRBV11-3; 10 bases align to TRBD2. V trimming: 0 bases; J trimming: 8 bases; junction bases outside the gene matches: 7. Germline V CDR1 and CDR2: SGHNT, YENEEA. CDR3 length: 16 residues. CDR3 coding DNA: TGTGCCAGCAGCTTAGAGGGGACTAGCGTCTCCCATGAGCAGTTCTTC. This codes for CASSLEGTSVSHEQFF.

This clone appeared once. The CDR3 DNA sequence: TGTGCCAGCAGCAGTAGAGGAGGGCGGTCGAGCTCCTACAATGAGCAGTTCTTC. As protein: CASSSRGGRSSSYNEQFF. This chain joins TRBV5-6 and TRBJ2-1, with a tentative D call TRBD2 (6 bases). V lost 4 bases and J 0 bases, leaving 20 bases between the germline ends. This CDR3 has 18 amino acids. Germline CDR1 SGHDT, CDR2 YYEEEE.

V usage is TRBV11-3 and J usage is TRBJ1-4, with 7 bases fitting TRBD1. The trim removed 1 base at V and 13 bases at J, leaving 6 bases unmatched. The germline CDR1 and CDR2 sequences are SGHNT and YENEEA. There are 13 residues in the CDR3. The CDR3 here is CASSLVDREGLFF. Written as DNA, the CDR3 is TGTGCCAGCAGCTTAGTCGACAGGGAGGGACTGTTTTTT.

The V gene is TRBV28, the J gene TRBJ2-7; D gene unclear. The CDR3 runs 15 residues. V gave up 3 bases and J gave up 3 bases, with 15 bases separating them. The germline V gene has CDR1 MDHEN and CDR2 SYDVKM. The CDR3 nucleotides are TGTGCCAGCAGTTTTATAGGGCTTGGAGACTACGAGCAGTACTTC. Amino acids: CASSFIGLGDYEQYF.

This chain uses TRBV11-3 with TRBJ2-4; D not resolved. Germline CDR1 is SGHNT and CDR2 is YENEEA. V shed 4 bases and J shed 2 bases, with 15 bases lying between them. The CDR3 length is 16 residues. DNA of the CDR3: TGTGCCAGCAGCTCCTTTGTTGAGGAGACCAAAAACATTCAGTACTTC. Protein: CASSSFVEETKNIQYF.

A remark on this clone: Relative to the germline gene, one junction end is altered; a read error may explain this. This chain joins TRBV13 and TRBJ1-2, with 9 positions matching TRBD1. The V gene's germline CDR1 is PRHDT and CDR2 FYEKMQ (reference sequence). The CDR3 covers 14 residues. CDR3 protein: CASSLDRGNYGYTF. The CDR3 DNA reads as TGTGCCAGCAGTTTAGACAGGGGGAACTATGGCTACACCTTC. Filled out from reference TRBV13 and TRBJ1-2, the complete variable domain reads AAGVIQSPRHLIKEKRETATLKCYPIPRHDTVYWYQQGPGQDPQFLISFYEKMQSDKGSIPDRFSAQQFSDYHSELNMSSLELGDSALYFCASSLDRGNYGYTFGSGTRLTVV.

V is TRBV2 and J is TRBJ2-2; 10 positions match TRBD2. CDR1 is SNHLY and CDR2 is FYNNEI in the germline V gene. CDR3 length equals 15 residues. Trimming cost V 4 bases and J 6 bases; bases outside gene matches: 5. The chain's CDR3 is CASSAQREGSGELFF. The CDR3 nucleotides are TGTGCCAGCAGTGCCCAGCGGGAGGGCTCCGGGGAGCTGTTTTTT.

V gene TRBV12-3 or TRBV12-4 combines with J gene TRBJ1-4; maybe TRBD1 (6 bases). The CDR3 totals 13 residues. Trimming took off 8 bases at V and 2 bases at J, with 9 bases between the two ends. The CDR3 loop reads CASRTATNEKLFF. The CDR3 nucleotides are TGTGCCAGCCGGACAGCTACTAATGAAAAACTGTTTTTT.

The chain links TRBV5-5 to TRBJ2-3; 7 positions match TRBD2. The germline CDR1 and CDR2 sequences are SGHKS and YYEKEE (reference sequence). Losses at the gene ends were 0 bases for V and 1 base for J; bases not matched to a gene: 2. CDR3 length equals 15 residues. The CDR3 region has the DNA TGTGCCAGCAGCTTGGACAGCGGGGGCACAGATACGCAGTATTTT. Residues: CASSLDSGGTDTQYF.

V and J are TRBV6-6 and TRBJ1-4; D may be TRBD1 (5 bases). The V gene lost 2 bases and the J gene lost 5 bases, with 9 bases spanning the gap. Per germline, CDR1 MNHNY and CDR2 SVGAGI (reference sequence). The CDR3 extends over 14 amino acids. The DNA of the CDR3 is TGTGCCAGCAGTTACCGGGGGTTCAATGAAAAACTGTTTTTT. Its protein is CASSYRGFNEKLFF.

This clone was recorded a few times. V gene TRBV6-5 combines with J gene TRBJ2-6; D not resolved. The CDR3 length is 13 residues. The V end was cut by 6 bases, the J end by 0 bases, with 3 bases between. Germline V gives CDR1 MNHEY, CDR2 SVGAGI. The CDR3 nucleotides read TGTGCCAGCAGAGACTCTGGGGCCAACGTCCTGACTTTC. As protein: CASRDSGANVLTF.

Only one count was recorded for this clone. This rearrangement joins TRBV7-9 to TRBJ1-1; D unclear. Looked up from germline, CDR1 is SEHNR and CDR2 is FQNEAQ (reference sequence). CDR3 length: 14 amino acids. V shed 5 bases and J shed 2 bases, with 12 bases lying between them. Here the CDR3 DNA reads TGTGCCAGCAGCCCATATACAGCAAACACTGAAGCTTTCTTT. It translates to CASSPYTANTEAFF.

V is TRBV6-6 and J is TRBJ2-2, with TRBD1 matching 7 bases. CDR1 and CDR2 from the germline V gene are MNHNY and SVGAGI (reference sequence). V shed 7 bases and J 4 bases; nucleotides not matched to a gene: 9. This CDR3 is built from 15 residues. The CDR3: CASNRGERGTGELFF. The CDR3 bases are TGTGCCAGCAACAGGGGAGAGAGAGGCACCGGGGAGCTGTTTTTT.

The chain couples TRBV7-9 to TRBJ1-2; 7 nucleotides line up with TRBD1. This CDR3 is 15 amino acids long. The V segment lost 5 bases and the J segment 1 base; nucleotides outside the gene matches: 7. CDR1 and CDR2 (germline): SEHNR, FQNEAQ (reference sequence). The CDR3 reads CASSRTGELNYGYTF. CDR3 sequence (DNA): TGTGCCAGCAGCAGAACAGGGGAGCTTAACTATGGCTACACCTTC.

In regard to this clone: This sample includes further DNA sequences coding for the same CDR3. The V call is TRBV3-1 (or the pseudogene TRBV3-2), the J call TRBJ1-5, with D hard to call. This CDR3 has 15 amino acids. Germline loops: CDR1 LGHDT, CDR2 YNNKEL (reference sequence). V was clipped by 1 base and J by 1 base, with 8 bases between them. CDR3 in amino acids: CASSQASGSNQPQHF. CDR3 DNA: TGTGCCAGCAGCCAAGCGAGTGGAAGCAATCAGCCCCAGCATTTT.

The CDR3 protein is CARSLEPGAGNEQFF. The CDR3 region has the DNA TGTGCCAGAAGCTTGGAGCCAGGGGCCGGCAATGAGCAGTTCTTC. The chain uses TRBV5-3 and TRBJ2-1; possible D gene TRBD1, 6 bases. TRBV5-3 is an ORF for which the function is uncertain. The CDR3 has 15 residues. The ends were cut back, 0 bases at V and 6 bases at J, with 13 bases in the middle.

The CDR3, as DNA: TGTGCCAGCAGCTTATTTGAGGGGACAGGGGCCTACGAGCAGTACTTC. This codes for CASSLFEGTGAYEQYF. V gene TRBV7-8 combines with J gene TRBJ2-7; 10 bases match TRBD1. V trimming: 2 bases; J trimming: 2 bases; junction bases outside the gene matches: 6. The CDR3 sequence is 16 residues long. Germline values: CDR1 SGHVS, CDR2 FQNEAQ. Full variable domain (missing parts from reference TRBV7-8 and TRBJ2-7): GAGVSQSPRYKVAKRGQDVALRCDPISGHVSLFWYQQALGQGPEFLTYFQNEAQLDKSGLPSDRFFAERPEGSVSTLKIQRTQQEDSAVYLCASSLFEGTGAYEQYFGPGTRLTVT.

J is TRBJ1-6 and V is TRBV5-6; D call uncertain. The CDR3 totals 17 residues. Germline-derived CDR1 and CDR2 are SGHDT and YYEEEE. Trimming removed 0 bases at V and 6 bases at J, with 16 bases between. The CDR3 nucleotides are TGTGCCAGCAGCTTGGCGCCCCCGGCCCTGCTTAATTCACCCCTCCACTTT. It translates to CASSLAPPALLNSPLHF.

V and J are TRBV27 and TRBJ2-7; 8 bases match TRBD1. The germline V gene has CDR1 MNHEY and CDR2 SMNVEV (reference sequence). CDR3 length: 16 residues. Trimming took 5 bases from V and 4 from J; bases not matched to a gene: 13. CDR3 nucleotide sequence: TGTGCCAGCAGTCCAGACCCCCGACAGGGGAGATACGAGCAGTACTTC. Its translation is CASSPDPRQGRYEQYF.

This chain links TRBV5-4 with TRBJ2-6; tentative D call: TRBD2 (5 bases). Germline CDR1 SGHNT, CDR2 YYREEE (reference sequence). V was clipped by 4 bases and J by 1 base, with 15 bases between them. The CDR3 extends over 17 amino acids. The CDR3 is CASSAGISSSGANVLTF. The CDR3 nucleotides read TGTGCCAGCAGCGCCGGGATTTCCAGTTCTGGGGCCAACGTCCTGACTTTC. Based on the CDR3 plus reference TRBV5-4 and TRBJ2-6, the full variable domain is ETGVTQSPTHLIKTRGQQVTLRCSSQSGHNTVSWYQQALGQGPQFIFQYYREEENGRGNFPPRFSGLQFPNYSSELNVNALELDDSALYLCASSAGISSSGANVLTFGAGSRLTVL.

The gene calls are TRBV5-1 and TRBJ2-7; a weak D match, TRBD1 (6 bases). Trimming removed 4 bases at V and 6 bases at J, with 17 bases between. The CDR3 sequence is 14 residues long. Germline CDR1 SGHRS, CDR2 YFSETQ. CDR3 protein: CASSHRDRGREQYF. In DNA, the CDR3 is TGCGCCAGCAGCCACAGGGATAGAGGTCGCGAGCAGTACTTC.

V usage is TRBV3-1 (or the pseudogene TRBV3-2) and J usage is TRBJ2-1, with TRBD1 matching 9 bases. Germline values: CDR1 LGHDT, CDR2 YNNKEL (reference sequence). The CDR3 spans 18 residues. V shed 2 bases and J 6 bases; nucleotides not matched to a gene: 14. DNA for the CDR3: TGTGCCAGCAGCCAATGGGGGACAGGGAATGAAATAATCAATGAGCAGTTCTTC. Translating gives CASSQWGTGNEIINEQFF.

The chain uses TRBV5-4 and TRBJ2-7; D call uncertain. CDR3 length: 13 amino acids. V gave up 2 bases and J gave up 4 bases, with 10 bases separating them. Germline V CDR1 and CDR2: SGHNT, YYREEE (reference sequence). CDR3 sequence (DNA): TGTGCCAGCAGCTTTAATCGAGAATACGAGCAGTACTTC. Translation gives CASSFNREYEQYF.

The chain combines TRBV27 with TRBJ2-7; D might be TRBD1 (6 bases). CDR3 size: 14 residues. Germline lookup yields CDR1 MNHEY and CDR2 SMNVEV (reference sequence). V lost 4 bases, J lost 7 bases, and 17 bases lay in between. The CDR3 loop is CASSSRQELKEQYF. The CDR3 bases are TGTGCCAGCAGTTCCCGACAGGAGCTTAAAGAGCAGTACTTC.

The table lists this clone with a count of one. This chain connects TRBV7-8 to TRBJ2-7; D may correspond to TRBD1 or TRBD2 (5 bases each). Germline V gene data show CDR1 as SGHVS and CDR2 as FQNEAQ. Trimming took off 2 bases at V and 3 bases at J, with 11 bases between the two ends. This CDR3 has 14 amino acids. CDR3 residues: CASSLQGVGYEQYF. CDR3 bases: TGTGCCAGCAGCTTACAGGGAGTAGGCTACGAGCAGTACTTC.

V usage is TRBV4-3 and J usage is TRBJ2-2, with a tentative D call TRBD1 (6 bases). The CDR3 length is 16 residues. V dropped 3 bases and J dropped 4 bases, with 15 bases sitting between them. Looked up from germline, CDR1 is LGHNA and CDR2 is YSLEER. CDR3 protein: CASSQTGLAGTGELFF. CDR3 DNA sequence: TGCGCCAGCAGCCAGACAGGACTGGCGGGCACCGGGGAGCTGTTTTTT.

This chain links TRBV6-5 with TRBJ2-5; D unresolved. The CDR3 extends over 14 amino acids. The germline gives CDR1 MNHEY, CDR2 SVGAGI. V was clipped by 11 bases and J by 2 bases, with 18 bases between them. CDR3 sequence (DNA): TGTGCCTCATCGAGAAGGCAGAGTCAAGAGACCCAGTACTTC. As protein: CASSRRQSQETQYF.

The CDR3 sequence: CASSLMGGTTEAFF. CDR3 nucleotide sequence: TGTGCCAGCAGCTTAATGGGCGGAACCACTGAAGCTTTCTTT. The rearrangement links TRBV7-3 to TRBJ1-1; D is unclear. V dropped 1 base and J dropped 4 bases, with 10 bases sitting between them. The CDR3 totals 14 residues. Germline lookup yields CDR1 SGHTA and CDR2 FQGTGA. The full variable domain, in which reference TRBV7-3 and TRBJ1-1 provide the parts outside the CDR3, is GAGVSQTPSNKVTEKGKYVELRCDPISGHTALYWYRQSLGQGPEFLIYFQGTGAADDSGLPNDRFFAVRPEGSVSTLKIQRTERGDSAVYLCASSLMGGTTEAFFGQGTRLTVV.

V and J are TRBV9 and TRBJ2-2; maybe TRBD1 (5 bases). This CDR3 has 18 residues. Trimming removed 1 base at V and 2 bases at J, with 18 bases between. Germline assignment: CDR1 SGDLS and CDR2 YYNGEE. CDR3 residues: CASSVRVGQAINTGELFF. The CDR3 bases are TGTGCCAGCAGCGTAAGGGTCGGACAAGCAATTAACACCGGGGAGCTGTTTTTT.

V usage is TRBV9 and J usage is TRBJ2-2; D unclear. V shed 1 base and J shed 0 bases, with 4 bases lying between them. Germline V lookup: CDR1 SGDLS, CDR2 YYNGEE. The CDR3 extends over 14 amino acids. The CDR3 is CASSVSPNTGELFF. The DNA of the CDR3 is TGTGCCAGCAGCGTATCCCCGAACACCGGGGAGCTGTTTTTT.

V and J are TRBV11-3 and TRBJ2-1, with D perhaps TRBD1 or TRBD2 (6 bases each). The V gene lost 1 base and the J gene lost 7 bases, with 14 bases spanning the gap. This CDR3 comprises 15 residues. Germline values: CDR1 SGHNT, CDR2 YENEEA. This chain's CDR3 is CASSLGGTLGNEQFF. For the CDR3, the DNA is TGTGCCAGCAGCTTAGGCGGGACACTGGGAAATGAGCAGTTCTTC.